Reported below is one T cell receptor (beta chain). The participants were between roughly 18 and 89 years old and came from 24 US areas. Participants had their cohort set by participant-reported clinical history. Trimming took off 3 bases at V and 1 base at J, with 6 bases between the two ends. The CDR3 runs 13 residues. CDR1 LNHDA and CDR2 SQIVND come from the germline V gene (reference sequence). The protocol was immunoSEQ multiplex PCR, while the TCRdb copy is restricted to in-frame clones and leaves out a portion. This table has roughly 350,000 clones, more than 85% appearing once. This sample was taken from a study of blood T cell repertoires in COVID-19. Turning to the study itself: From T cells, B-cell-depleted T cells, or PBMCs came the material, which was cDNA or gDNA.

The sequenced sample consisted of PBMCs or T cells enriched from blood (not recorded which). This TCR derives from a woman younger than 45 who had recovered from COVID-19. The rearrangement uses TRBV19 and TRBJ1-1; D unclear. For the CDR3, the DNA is TGTGCCAGTAGTATGGGCTCGAACACTGAAGCTTTCTTT. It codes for CASSMGSNTEAFF.